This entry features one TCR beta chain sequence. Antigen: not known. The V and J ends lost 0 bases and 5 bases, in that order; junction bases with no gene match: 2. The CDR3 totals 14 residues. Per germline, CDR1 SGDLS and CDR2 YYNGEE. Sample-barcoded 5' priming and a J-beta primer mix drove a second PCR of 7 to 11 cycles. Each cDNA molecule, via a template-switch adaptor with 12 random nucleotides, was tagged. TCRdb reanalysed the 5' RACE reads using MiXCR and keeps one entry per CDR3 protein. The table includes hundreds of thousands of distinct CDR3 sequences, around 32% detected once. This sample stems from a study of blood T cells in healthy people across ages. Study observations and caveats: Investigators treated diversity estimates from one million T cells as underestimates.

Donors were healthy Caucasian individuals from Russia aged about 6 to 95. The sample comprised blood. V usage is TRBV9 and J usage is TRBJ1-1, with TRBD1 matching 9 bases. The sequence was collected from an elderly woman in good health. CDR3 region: CASSVGQGVTEAFF. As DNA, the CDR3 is TGTGCCAGCAGCGTAGGACAGGGGGTAACTGAAGCTTTCTTT.